These 3 T cell receptor beta chains came from one sample sequenced in a study (dated by TCRdb to the mid-2010s). The method behind the library was 5' RACE. TCRdb lists the instrument as Illumina MiSeq. TCRdb reworked the public reads: Q25 trimming with fastp, MiXCR clone assembly, productive beta chains retained. Rows with one shared CDR3 protein collapse into an entry with the most common genes and DNA. For this sample the table gives 45,000 to 55,000 distinct CDR3 sequences, of which roughly a quarter were detected only once. Of the sample, approximately 3.3% is held by the ten largest clones. Sequenced sample: tumor-infiltrating naive CD4+ T cells sorted from the breast tumor. The cell subset or site label here, explained by the study, means: naive CD4+ T cells, CD4+CD45RA+CD25-. Receptor source: a female donor with breast cancer.

This clonotype came up a few times. This rearrangement joins TRBV7-9 to TRBJ2-3; no clear D. V lost 3 bases to trimming and J lost 4 bases, with 5 bases between them. This CDR3 spans 12 amino acids. CDR1 and CDR2 from the germline V gene are SEHNR and FQNEAQ (reference sequence). The CDR3 DNA sequence: TGTGCCAGCAGCTTTTCACCAGATACGCAGTATTTT. Translated: CASSFSPDTQYF.

As concerns this clonotype: A read error may produce the germline difference seen at one junction end. DNA of the CDR3: TGCAGTACTAGAGAGGGACGCCGTTCACCCCTCCACTTT. The encoded protein is CSTREGRRSPLHF. The genes are TRBV20-1 and TRBJ1-6, with a tentative D call TRBD1 (5 bases). Germline V CDR1 and CDR2: DFQATT, SNEGSKA (reference sequence). The CDR3 extends over 13 amino acids.

This clonotype was counted a few times. The chain combines TRBV5-1 with TRBJ1-1; D gene uncertain. Germline V gene sequence: CDR1 SGHRS, CDR2 YFSETQ. V lost 0 bases to trimming and J lost 4 bases, with 7 bases between them. The CDR3 extends over 13 amino acids. CDR3 amino acids: CASSLEAATEAFF. CDR3 nucleotides: TGCGCCAGCAGCTTGGAGGCAGCCACTGAAGCTTTCTTT. Using reference TRBV5-1 and TRBJ1-1 for the parts outside the CDR3, the full variable domain is KAGVTQTPRYLIKTRGQQVTLSCSPISGHRSVSWYQQTPGQGLQFLFEYFSETQRNKGNFPGRFSGRQFSNSRSEMNVSTLELGDSALYLCASSLEAATEAFFGQGTRLTVV.